This T cell receptor (beta chain) was identified during a study of metastatic and nonmetastatic thyroid tumors. Study summary: Peripheral blood and tumor or nodule samples from malignant and benign thyroid patients were compared.

All patients reached thyroid surgery having received no treatment beforehand. A remark on this clone: Antigen specificity is unknown.

Study processing details: Clinicopathological groups differed in CDR3, with these differences serving to build a distant-metastasis classifier for papillary thyroid cancer. TCRdb re-clonotyped the PCR reads via MiXCR. These V and J calls rely on TCRdb rather than the paper's analysis. Here the sample spans fewer than 35,000 clones, 15% being singletons. Broader study findings: A significant increase in TCR beta diversity was reportedly seen in malignant thyroid tumors relative to benign nodules, in blood and tumor.

The TCR was taken from a male donor with papillary thyroid cancer or a benign thyroid nodule (not recorded which). Some clones in this sample may be carry-over from other donors' samples. The sequenced material came from blood.

CDR3 DNA: TGTGCCAGCAGTGCCCTCTTCTTCTCTAGCGGGTTCACAGATACGCAGTATTTT. This encodes CASSALFFSSGFTDTQYF. The chain has TRBV2 and TRBJ2-3, with TRBD2 matching 8 bases. CDR3 size: 18 residues. V lost 4 bases and J lost 2; bases outside the gene matches: 14. Germline CDR1 SNHLY, CDR2 FYNNEI.